The T cell receptor (beta chain) described here comes from a study of a mutant IDH1 vaccine in newly diagnosed glioma (dated by TCRdb to about 2021). About the full investigation: The approximately 33 treated patients were about 60% male and roughly 40% female, with a mean age of approximately 40 years. Longitudinal TCRB deep sequencing was performed for 20 to 30 treated patients wherever samples were available for exploratory analyses. Peripheral blood was drawn at six visits: V03 (baseline), V05, V07, V10, V12 and V13. Prior to enrollment, standard therapy consisting of radiotherapy alone, temozolomide alone, or radiochemotherapy with temozolomide had been administered to patients, with the combination being received by most patients.

The CDR3 goes from the cysteine to the phenylalanine over 11 residues. Of all the DNA, just the CDR3 is kept, 33 bases in frame from base 1. The investigation overall reported the following: Selection of PBMC samples for TCRB deep sequencing was based on availability. Vaccine-induced immune responses across multiple MHC alleles were detected in roughly 94% of patients. The authors noted that analyses of patient blood samples could not be reproduced because of sample limitations. Pseudoprogression appeared unrelated to alterations in the top peripheral T cell clonotypes detected by TCRB sequencing.

Libraries were made using the immunoSEQ multiplex PCR assay. Rearranged TCR beta chain sequences were amplified with the hsTCRB Kit following the manufacturer's protocol. TCRB libraries were sequenced on an Illumina MiSeq. The authors' pipeline ran thus. Demultiplexing, trimming and gene mapping were performed with the kit vendor's proprietary platform. The immuneACCESS repertoire file appears here via TCRdb, limited to in-frame rearrangements. These files lack a portion of the clones; in checked studies, under half of the deficit traces to unresolved V genes, and the cause of the others is not known. From that table come the V and J calls and clone size; the DNA was used to work out D and trimming. Present in this sample are some 68,000 clones, 70% to 80% of which were seen just once. Together, the top ten hold around 8.2% of the sample. Read against the paper, the sample's time point label means: baseline, week 1 (first vaccination visit). The treatment or condition label of this sample denotes: pre-vaccination baseline after standard-of-care therapy. The donors had newly diagnosed IDH1-mutant astrocytomas of WHO grade 3 or 4 that showed loss of nuclear ATRX. The samples were drawn from NOA16, a multicentre, single-arm, open-label phase I trial in Germany that tested a mutant IDH1 peptide vaccine in humans for the first time. For immunogenicity testing, the blood drawn at visit V03 was used as the baseline sample. Genomic DNA for TCRB sequencing was extracted from EDTA blood using the DNeasy Blood and Tissue Kit.

There are many counts of this clone. Its antigen has not been determined. The germline gene is not matched at one end of the junction; a read error may be the cause. The sample in question was PBMCs, obtained from a glioma patient treated with radiotherapy, temozolomide or both. The chain links TRBV23-1 with TRBJ1-5; the D gene is not confidently resolved. TRBV23-1 has ORF status, its function being uncertain. This TCR came from a man aged 50-60 years with glioma. CDR3 loop: CASGSVGINRF. The DNA reads as follows: TGCGCCAGCGGGAGTGTAGGGATTAACCGTTTT.